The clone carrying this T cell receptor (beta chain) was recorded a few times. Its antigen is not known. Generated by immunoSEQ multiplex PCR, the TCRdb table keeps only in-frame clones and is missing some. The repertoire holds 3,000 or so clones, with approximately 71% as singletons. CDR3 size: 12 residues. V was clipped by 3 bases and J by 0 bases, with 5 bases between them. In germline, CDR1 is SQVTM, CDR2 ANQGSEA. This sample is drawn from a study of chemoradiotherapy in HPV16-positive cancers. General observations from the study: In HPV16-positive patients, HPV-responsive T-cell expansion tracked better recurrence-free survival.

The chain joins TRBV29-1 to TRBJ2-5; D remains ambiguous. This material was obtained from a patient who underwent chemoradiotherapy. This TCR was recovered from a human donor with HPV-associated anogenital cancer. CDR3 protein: CSVDEYQETQYF. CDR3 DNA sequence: TGCAGCGTTGACGAGTACCAAGAGACCCAGTACTTC.